This entry is about one T cell receptor beta chain. Antigen: not known. Method: immunoSEQ multiplex PCR; TCRdb's copy keeps in-frame clones and lacks some. The sample holds just over 90,000 clones, roughly 90% seen once. This sample is part of a study of identifying expanded T cells in peripheral blood. No infections or other immune events were documented during collection. The germline CDR1 and CDR2 sequences are SGHAT and FQNNGV. This CDR3 contains 15 residues. V gave up 5 bases and J gave up 3 bases; unmatched junction bases: 8. Study-wide findings and caveats: Clone count variance between roughly 2-week samples rose with total template count.

The source is a person aged 18 to 70 in good health. The V gene is TRBV11-2, the J gene TRBJ2-3; 7 bases fit TRBD2. The sequencing input was blood. Written as DNA, the CDR3 is TGTGCCAGCAGCGGCCCGGGAGGATGGACAGATACGCAGTATTTT. It yields the protein CASSGPGGWTDTQYF.